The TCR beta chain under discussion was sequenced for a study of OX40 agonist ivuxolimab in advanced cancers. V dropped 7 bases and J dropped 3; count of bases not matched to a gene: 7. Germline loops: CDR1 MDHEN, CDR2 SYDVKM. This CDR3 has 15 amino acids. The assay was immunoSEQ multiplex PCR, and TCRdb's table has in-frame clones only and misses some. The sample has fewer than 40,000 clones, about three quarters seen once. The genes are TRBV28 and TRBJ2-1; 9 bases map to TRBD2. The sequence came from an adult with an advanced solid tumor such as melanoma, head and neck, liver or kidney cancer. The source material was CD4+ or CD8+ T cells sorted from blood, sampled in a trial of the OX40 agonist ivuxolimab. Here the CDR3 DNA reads TGTGCCAGCACCCAGGAGACTAGCGGCTACAATGAGCAGTTCTTC. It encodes CASTQETSGYNEQFF.